The sequence of this T cell receptor (beta chain) was determined in a study of CD8 T cells in Susac syndrome. TEMRA cells were FACS-enriched and CD8+ and CD4+ T cells negatively isolated. The CDR3 consists of 14 residues. V was shortened by 4 bases and J by 3 bases, with 16 bases between the two germline ends. The V gene's germline CDR1 is SQVTM and CDR2 ANQGSEA. RNA was extracted with the RNeasy kit, and a quantity of roughly 0.5 to 1 ug was reverse transcribed using random hexamers. Multiplex immunoSEQ PCR targeted 54 Vbeta and 13 Jbeta TCR beta segments. TCRdb independently ran MiXCR on the immunoSEQ multiplex PCR reads; one entry per CDR3 protein. The sample gives around 200,000 distinct CDR3 sequences, around nine tenths of which show up once; about 0.13% is in the top ten.

This chain links TRBV29-1 with TRBJ2-7; D is perhaps TRBD1 (6 bases). This clonotype originated in a human donor with multiple sclerosis. Material for sequencing was CD8+ T cells from PBMCs. As DNA, the CDR3 is TGCAGCGTTGTCTGGACAGACCGAAACTACGAGCAGTACTTC. The encoded protein is CSVVWTDRNYEQYF.